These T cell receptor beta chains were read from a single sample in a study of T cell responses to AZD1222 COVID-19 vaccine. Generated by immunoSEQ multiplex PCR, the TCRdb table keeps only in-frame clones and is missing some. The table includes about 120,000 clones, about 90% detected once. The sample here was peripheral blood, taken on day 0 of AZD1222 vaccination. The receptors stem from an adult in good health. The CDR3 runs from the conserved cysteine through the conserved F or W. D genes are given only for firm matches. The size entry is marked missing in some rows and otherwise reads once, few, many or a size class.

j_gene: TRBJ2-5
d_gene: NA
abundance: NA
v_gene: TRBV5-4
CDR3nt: TGTGCCAGCAGCTTGGGGCAGCAAGAGACCCAGTACTTC
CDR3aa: CASSLGQQETQYF

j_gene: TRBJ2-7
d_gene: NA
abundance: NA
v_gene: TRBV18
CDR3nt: TGTGCCAGCTCACCTCGCGGTAAGGGGAGCTCCTACGAGCAGTACTTC
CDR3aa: CASSPRGKGSSYEQYF

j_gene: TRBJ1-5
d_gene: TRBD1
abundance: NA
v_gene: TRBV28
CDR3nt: TGTGCCAGCAGTCCCGTGGACAGGGTTTCGGGTCAGCCCCAGCATTTT
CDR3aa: CASSPVDRVSGQPQHF

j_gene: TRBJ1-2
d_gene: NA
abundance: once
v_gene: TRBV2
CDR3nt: TGTGCCAGCAGTGACAAGGGGAACTATGGCTACACCTTC
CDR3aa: CASSDKGNYGYTF

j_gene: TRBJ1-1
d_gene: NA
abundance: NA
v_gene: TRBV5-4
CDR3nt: TGTGCCAGCAGCTTGACCCAGGGGTGGACTGAAGCTTTCTTT
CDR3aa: CASSLTQGWTEAFF

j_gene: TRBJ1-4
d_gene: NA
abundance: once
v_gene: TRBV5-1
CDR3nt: TGCGCCAGCAAGACACAGGCAACTAATGAAAAACTGTTTTTT
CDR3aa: CASKTQATNEKLFF

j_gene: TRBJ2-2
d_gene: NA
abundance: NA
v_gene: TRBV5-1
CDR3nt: TGCGCCAGCAGCTTGCGCACTATATCCACCGGGGAGCTGTTTTTT
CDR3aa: CASSLRTISTGELFF

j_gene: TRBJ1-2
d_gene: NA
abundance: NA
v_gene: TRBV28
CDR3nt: TGTGCCAGCAGTCTAGGACGGGGTAACTATGGCTACACCTTC
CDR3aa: CASSLGRGNYGYTF

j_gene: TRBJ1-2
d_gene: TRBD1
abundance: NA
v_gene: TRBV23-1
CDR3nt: TGCGCCAGCAGTACCCGGGACAGGGCCCGCAATGGCTACACCTTC
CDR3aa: CASSTRDRARNGYTF

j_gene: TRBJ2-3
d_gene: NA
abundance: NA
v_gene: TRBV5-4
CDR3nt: TGTGCCAGCAGCCCCGTGGGGCGAGAGATCACAGATACGCAGTATTTT
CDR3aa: CASSPVGREITDTQYF

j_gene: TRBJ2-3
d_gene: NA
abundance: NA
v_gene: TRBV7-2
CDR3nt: TGTGCCAGCAGCTTCTCCGGCCGGGATACGCAGTATTTT
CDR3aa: CASSFSGRDTQYF

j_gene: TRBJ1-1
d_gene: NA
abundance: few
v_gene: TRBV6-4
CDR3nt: TGTGCCAGCAGTGTATCCTCCAACAGCATGACTGAAGCTTTCTTT
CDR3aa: CASSVSSNSMTEAFF

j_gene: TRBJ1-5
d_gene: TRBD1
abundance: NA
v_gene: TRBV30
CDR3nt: TGTGCCTGGAGCCAGGGGGACAATCAGCCCCAGCATTTT
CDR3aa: CAWSQGDNQPQHF

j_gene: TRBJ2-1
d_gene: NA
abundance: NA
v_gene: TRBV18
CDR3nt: TGTGCCAGCTCACCACCGGCCCTCCCAAGCCCGTACAATGAGCAGTTCTTC
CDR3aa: CASSPPALPSPYNEQFF

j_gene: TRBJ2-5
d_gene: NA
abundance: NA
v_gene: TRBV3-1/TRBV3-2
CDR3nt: TGTGCCAGCAGCCAAGATTTGCGGGAGACCCAGTACTTC
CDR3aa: CASSQDLRETQYF

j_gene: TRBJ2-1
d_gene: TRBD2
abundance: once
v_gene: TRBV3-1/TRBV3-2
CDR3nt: TGTGCCAGCAGCCGCCAACTAGCGGCCTCCGGTGGGAATGAGCAGTTCTTC
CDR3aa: CASSRQLAASGGNEQFF

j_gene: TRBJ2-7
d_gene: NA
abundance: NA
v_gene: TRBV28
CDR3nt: TGTGCCAGCAGTTCCGGCGGACGGTGGGGAGAGACCTCCTACGAGCAGTACTTC
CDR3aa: CASSSGGRWGETSYEQYF

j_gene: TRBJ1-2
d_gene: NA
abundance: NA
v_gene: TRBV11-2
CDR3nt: TGTGCCAGCAGCTCGGGGCCCGCCGGCTACACCTTC
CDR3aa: CASSSGPAGYTF

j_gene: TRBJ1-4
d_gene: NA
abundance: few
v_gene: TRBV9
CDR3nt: TGTGCCAGCAGCGGGGGGCCTAATGAAAAACTGTTTTTT
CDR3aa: CASSGGPNEKLFF